This T cell receptor beta chain was retrieved from a study of response to subunit inactivated influenza vaccine. The sample holds a few counts of this clonotype. TCRdb used MiXCR to reprocess the RT-PCR reads, holding one entry per CDR3 protein. The sample has around 570,000 distinct CDR3 sequences; about 11% are singletons. This same sample was also taken into another study, of T cells expressing NK-cell markers. From that report: 5'RACE template switching built TCR beta cDNA with unique molecular identifiers. Underlying the TCR beta repertoires were sorted CD3+CD56+NKG2C+, CD3+CD56+NKG2C- and CD3+CD56-NKG2C+ T cells. There were seven HCMV-seropositive donors and one seronegative donor among the eight sequenced. In several experiments, sorting was restricted to alpha-beta TCR T cells by an anti-gamma-delta TCR antibody. The same clonotypes also predominated in the CD3+CD56-NKG2C+ fraction of four donors.

The specimen comprised PBMCs from blood, sampled on the day of vaccination. The sequence was obtained from a man aged 45-65 years who received an inactivated influenza vaccine.

This chain's CDR3 is CASSLSIGSANYGYTF. The CDR3 nucleotides read TGCGCCAGCAGCCTAAGTATAGGTTCAGCTAACTATGGCTACACCTTC. V and J are TRBV4-3 and TRBJ1-2, with D hard to call. Trimming stripped 4 bases from V and 0 bases from J, with 15 bases between. The CDR3 contains 16 residues. The germline V gene encodes CDR1 LGHNA and CDR2 YSLEER.